Listed below are T cell receptor beta chains from one sample, sequenced in a study of beta chain features in type 1 diabetes. Assay: immunoSEQ multiplex PCR; the TCRdb copy retains only in-frame clones and omits some. In the table there are 310,000 or so clones, approximately 10% of which are singletons. Sequencing input: naive CD4+ T cells from blood. The receptors stem from a woman between 25 and 40 years old in good health. Each CDR3 is given without its conserved first and last residue. D genes are given only for firm matches.

10,TRBJ1-1,TRBV6-4,.,ASRGQNTEAF
13,TRBJ2-5,TRBV5-1,TRBD2,ASSFVGGPSETQY
15,TRBJ2-1,TRBV28,.,ASTGSTGALSYNEQF
12,TRBJ2-1,TRBV2,TRBD2,ASSGLAGVVEQF
14,TRBJ2-1,TRBV30,TRBD1,AWRGTGSSSYNEQF
12,TRBJ2-5,TRBV9,TRBD1,ASSFRGGGETQY
14,TRBJ2-4,TRBV19,.,ASTSGGVLAKNIQY
12,TRBJ2-5,TRBV5-1,.,ASSPGTPQETQY
14,TRBJ2-1,TRBV28,TRBD2,ASSSRLAGSYNEQF
12,TRBJ1-1,TRBV11-2,.,ASSLNLGNTEAF
14,TRBJ2-3,TRBV13,TRBD2,ASSLASGRSTDTQY
14,TRBJ2-1,TRBV30,TRBD2,AGGGARMLLRNEQF
12,TRBJ1-1,TRBV9,.,ASSPHTGNTEAF
15,TRBJ2-3,TRBV30,TRBD2,AWSWGLAGRSSDTQY
11,TRBJ2-7,TRBV5-4,.,ASSLVGSYEQY
13,TRBJ2-1,TRBV2,TRBD2,ASSDEAGGPSEQF
13,TRBJ2-1,TRBV5-1,TRBD2,ASSSTSGVYNEQF
12,TRBJ2-7,TRBV7-9,.,ASSPQRSSYEQY
11,TRBJ2-1,TRBV27,TRBD1,ASTPQGSYEQF
13,TRBJ2-5,TRBV9,TRBD1,ASSVGQGNQETQY
11,TRBJ2-5,TRBV7-2,.,ASSLVIQETQY
14,TRBJ2-1,TRBV11-2,TRBD2,ASSLREGRTYNEQF
9,TRBJ1-2,TRBV2,.,ASSPHYGYT
13,TRBJ2-6,TRBV7-3,.,ASSREGSGANVLT
15,TRBJ2-1,TRBV7-3,.,ASSLTFGGARGNEQF
13,TRBJ2-1,TRBV7-3,.,ASSGTGNSYNEQF
13,TRBJ2-2,TRBV7-2,.,ASSFGTPNTGELF
14,TRBJ2-1,TRBV11-2,TRBD2,ASSSSLGLVYNEQF